These T cell receptor beta chains were read from a single sample in a study of cytomegalovirus exposure and HLA in healthy donors. Assay: immunoSEQ multiplex PCR; the TCRdb copy retains only in-frame clones and omits some. The table has about 58,000 clones, about 88% seen once. The sample comprised PBMCs. Source of these receptors: a man aged 18 to 30 in good health and CMV-seronegative. The CDR3 runs from the conserved cysteine through the conserved F or W. D genes are given only for firm matches. Size is stated for part of the rows, as once, few or many counts, or as a class when the clone is expanded.

TRBD2,-,TRBV27,TRBJ2-3,18,CASSGVGTSPSSTDTQYF,TGTGCCAGCAGTGGCGTTGGGACTAGCCCTTCTAGCACAGATACGCAGTATTTT
TRBD1,once,TRBV28,TRBJ2-7,15,CASSSPGQGGYEQYF,TGTGCCAGCAGTTCCCCGGGACAGGGGGGCTACGAGCAGTACTTC
TRBD2,-,TRBV7-3,TRBJ2-2,17,CASSLTLTSGRSGELFF,TGTGCCAGCAGCTTAACGCTCACTAGCGGGAGGTCCGGGGAGCTGTTTTTT
-,-,TRBV27,TRBJ2-3,17,CASTPWPPRELADTQYF,TGTGCCAGCACCCCCTGGCCCCCTCGGGAGCTGGCAGATACGCAGTATTTT
-,-,TRBV28,TRBJ2-5,16,CASSPAPQAPWETQYF,TGTGCCAGCAGCCCCGCCCCACAGGCCCCGTGGGAGACCCAGTACTTC
TRBD1,-,TRBV19,TRBJ2-1,14,CASSVDRGGYEQFF,TGTGCCAGTAGCGTAGACAGGGGTGGGTATGAGCAGTTCTTC
-,-,TRBV7-9,TRBJ2-5,13,CASSLGGDETQYF,TGTGCCAGCAGCTTAGGGGGGGACGAGACCCAGTACTTC
TRBD1,-,TRBV7-2,TRBJ1-1,14,CASSFLTGITEAFF,TGTGCCAGCAGCTTCCTGACAGGGATCACTGAAGCTTTCTTT
TRBD1,-,TRBV28,TRBJ1-4,14,CASSATGTGEKLFF,TGTGCCAGCAGTGCGACCGGGACAGGCGAAAAACTGTTTTTT
-,-,TRBV19,TRBJ1-3,15,CASSKTGNSGNTIYF,TGTGCCAGTAGTAAGACAGGCAACTCTGGAAACACCATATATTTT
TRBD2,-,TRBV28,TRBJ2-1,15,CASSLFSGSWNEQFF,TGTGCCAGCAGTTTATTTAGCGGGAGTTGGAATGAGCAGTTCTTC
TRBD1,-,TRBV4-3,TRBJ2-4,15,CASSRQTGPQNIQYF,TGCGCCAGCAGCCGACAGACAGGGCCTCAAAACATTCAGTACTTC
-,-,TRBV13,TRBJ1-2,14,CASSLVGGNDGYTF,TGTGCCAGCAGCTTAGTAGGAGGGAACGATGGCTACACCTTC
-,-,TRBV7-8,TRBJ1-3,14,CASSLSPAGNTIYF,TGTGCCAGCAGCTTATCCCCGGCTGGAAACACCATATATTTT
TRBD2,-,TRBV19,TRBJ2-1,15,CASRPLAGASNEQFF,TGTGCCAGTAGGCCTCTAGCGGGAGCATCAAATGAGCAGTTCTTC
-,-,TRBV27,TRBJ2-1,16,CASSLLSDSVSNEQFF,TGTGCCAGCAGTTTATTATCGGACAGTGTTTCCAATGAGCAGTTCTTC
TRBD2,once,TRBV5-5,TRBJ2-7,15,CASSLELAGSGEQYF,TGTGCCAGCAGCTTGGAGTTAGCGGGATCGGGCGAGCAGTACTTC
-,once,TRBV5-4,TRBJ2-1,16,CASSLEGQAGYNEQFF,TGTGCCAGCAGCTTGGAGGGCCAGGCGGGGTACAATGAGCAGTTCTTC
-,-,TRBV4-1,TRBJ2-1,15,CASSSADSSYNEQFF,TGCGCCAGCAGTTCAGCGGATAGCTCCTACAATGAGCAGTTCTTC
-,-,TRBV5-1,TRBJ1-2,14,CASSLGPTGYGYTF,TGCGCCAGCAGCTTGGGCCCGACTGGCTATGGCTACACCTTC
TRBD1,-,TRBV5-4,TRBJ2-7,16,CASSGTGTGDSYEQYF,TGTGCCAGCAGCGGAACCGGGACAGGGGATTCCTACGAGCAGTACTTC
TRBD1,few,TRBV12-5,TRBJ2-7,14,CASGLGTTGYEQYF,TGTGCTAGTGGTTTGGGGACGACAGGGTACGAGCAGTACTTC
-,-,TRBV6-6,TRBJ1-5,16,CASSYRGGTNNQPQHF,TGTGCCAGCAGTTACAGAGGTGGGACAAACAATCAGCCCCAGCATTTT
TRBD1,-,TRBV27,TRBJ1-3,17,CASGVLGLQGVGNTIYF,TGTGCCAGCGGGGTCCTTGGGTTACAGGGGGTAGGAAACACCATATATTTT
-,-,TRBV11-3,TRBJ1-4,14,CASSSVRTNEKLFF,TGTGCCAGCAGCTCCGTGAGAACTAATGAAAAACTGTTTTTT
TRBD2,-,TRBV5-1,TRBJ2-1,16,CASSPRTSGHYNEQFF,TGCGCCAGCAGCCCGCGGACTAGCGGGCACTACAATGAGCAGTTCTTC
-,-,TRBV6-1,TRBJ1-2,13,CASSLSGAYGYTF,TGTGCCAGCAGTTTGTCAGGGGCATATGGCTACACCTTC
TRBD2,-,TRBV28,TRBJ2-7,14,CASSLISGNYEQYF,TGTGCCAGCAGTTTAATTAGCGGGAACTACGAGCAGTACTTC
-,-,TRBV4-1,TRBJ2-1,14,CASSQVRVAGEQFF,TGCGCCAGCAGCCAAGTTCGCGTGGCGGGTGAGCAGTTCTTC
-,-,TRBV4-1,TRBJ1-5,15,CASSSREVGNQPQHF,TGCGCCAGCAGCTCCCGGGAGGTGGGGAATCAGCCCCAGCATTTT
-,-,TRBV5-1,TRBJ2-1,15,CASSGGGSSYNEQFF,TGCGCCAGCTCCGGGGGCGGGAGCTCCTACAATGAGCAGTTCTTC
TRBD2,-,TRBV4-1,TRBJ2-1,18,CASSQGPGLAVGGNEQFF,TGCGCCAGCAGCCAAGGTCCGGGACTAGCCGTGGGGGGTAATGAGCAGTTCTTC
-,-,TRBV28,TRBJ2-5,14,CASRRGRLQETQYF,TGTGCCAGCAGGCGGGGACGGCTACAAGAGACCCAGTACTTC
TRBD2,-,TRBV4-1,TRBJ2-1,19,CASSQERGLAGGRDDEQFF,TGCGCCAGCAGCCAAGAGAGAGGACTAGCGGGAGGGCGGGACGATGAGCAGTTCTTC
-,once,TRBV28,TRBJ2-7,14,CASSFVAAAYEQYF,TGTGCCAGCAGTTTCGTAGCGGCGGCCTACGAGCAGTACTTC
-,-,TRBV30,TRBJ2-5,13,CAWSVKGAETQYF,TGTGCCTGGAGTGTGAAAGGGGCCGAGACCCAGTACTTC
-,-,TRBV18,TRBJ1-1,17,CASADTGQGFVNTEAFF,TGTGCCAGCGCAGATACAGGGCAAGGGTTCGTGAACACTGAAGCTTTCTTT
-,-,TRBV15,TRBJ1-3,14,CATSRTTGGNTIYF,TGTGCCACCAGCAGAACTACAGGGGGAAACACCATATATTTT
TRBD1,-,TRBV7-3,TRBJ1-2,14,CASSLGGQGDGYTF,TGTGCCAGCAGCTTAGGGGGACAGGGGGATGGCTACACCTTC
-,-,TRBV6-1,TRBJ2-3,14,CASSGASSTDTQYF,TGTGCCAGCAGTGGGGCTTCTAGCACAGATACGCAGTATTTT
TRBD2,-,TRBV2,TRBJ2-1,15,CASSERQAGYNEQFF,TGTGCCAGCAGTGAACGTCAAGCGGGGTATAATGAGCAGTTCTTC
-,few,TRBV7-7,TRBJ1-2,15,CASSAREVQDYGYTF,TGTGCTAGCAGCGCCAGGGAGGTCCAGGACTATGGCTACACCTTC
TRBD2,-,TRBV7-3,TRBJ2-1,15,CASSLTRREWGEQFF,TGTGCCAGCAGCTTGACTAGGCGGGAGTGGGGTGAGCAGTTCTTC
TRBD1,-,TRBV28,TRBJ1-2,15,CASSWDRGRNYGYTF,TGTGCCAGCAGTTGGGACAGGGGACGAAACTATGGCTACACCTTC
TRBD2,-,TRBV27,TRBJ2-6,16,CASSPTSVDGANVLTF,TGTGCCAGCAGTCCCACTAGCGTGGATGGGGCCAACGTCCTGACTTTC
TRBD2,once,TRBV19,TRBJ2-7,18,CASSVYAGTSGSFYEQYF,TGTGCCAGTAGTGTCTACGCGGGGACTAGCGGGAGTTTCTACGAGCAGTACTTC
-,-,TRBV11-1,TRBJ2-7,15,CASSYIGGRGGEQYF,TGTGCCAGCAGTTATATAGGGGGACGCGGAGGCGAGCAGTACTTC
TRBD2,-,TRBV7-9,TRBJ2-1,16,CASSPLAGETYNEQFF,TGTGCCAGCAGCCCCCTAGCGGGAGAGACCTACAATGAGCAGTTCTTC
-,once,TRBV12-2,TRBJ2-7,17,CASRLVRGGSGRVWQYF,TGTGCAAGTCGCTTAGTTCGCGGTGGTAGCGGGAGGGTGTGGCAGTACTTC
TRBD2,-,TRBV7-7,TRBJ2-1,17,CASSPYLAGVRLGEQFF,TGTGCTAGCAGCCCGTATCTAGCGGGAGTTCGTTTAGGTGAGCAGTTCTTC
-,-,TRBV4-3,TRBJ2-7,13,CASSQNRDGEQYF,TGCGCCAGCAGCCAAAACAGGGATGGCGAGCAGTACTTC
TRBD1,-,TRBV28,TRBJ2-7,19,CASRNLLGTGGLGSYEQYF,TGTGCCAGCAGGAACCTCTTAGGGACAGGGGGCTTAGGCTCCTACGAGCAGTACTTC
TRBD1,-,TRBV6-1,TRBJ2-7,14,CASSAKQGFSEQYF,TGTGCCAGCAGTGCAAAACAGGGGTTTTCCGAGCAGTACTTC
-,-,TRBV15,TRBJ1-1,13,CATSRDDRAGAFF,TGTGCCACCAGCAGAGATGATCGGGCGGGAGCTTTCTTT
-,-,TRBV4-2,TRBJ1-5,13,CASSQLGDQPQHF,TGTGCCAGCAGCCAATTAGGGGATCAGCCCCAGCATTTT
-,-,TRBV6-1,TRBJ2-7,14,CASRDLGVSYEQYF,TGTGCCAGCAGGGACCTAGGGGTCTCCTACGAGCAGTACTTC
-,-,TRBV4-3,TRBJ2-1,18,CASSQGTGIGRFYNEQFF,TGCGCCAGCAGCCAAGGAACGGGTATCGGGAGATTCTACAATGAGCAGTTCTTC
TRBD2,-,TRBV30,TRBJ2-5,14,CAWGTRSREETQYF,TGTGCCTGGGGGACTAGGTCTCGGGAAGAGACCCAGTACTTC
-,-,TRBV25-1,TRBJ2-5,15,CASSLGVGGQETQYF,TGTGCCAGCAGTCTTGGGGTCGGGGGCCAAGAGACCCAGTACTTC